The entry below describes one T cell receptor (beta chain). The data derive from a study of blood T cell repertoires in COVID-19. The germline V gene has CDR1 LNHNV and CDR2 YYDKDF (reference sequence). V trimming: 4 bases; J trimming: 1 base; junction bases outside the gene matches: 9. The CDR3 sequence is 18 residues long. Per the authors' pipeline: Reference gene primer amplification yielded estimated nucleated cell counts. Generated by immunoSEQ multiplex PCR, the TCRdb table keeps only in-frame clones and is missing some. V, J and clone size are taken as reported in that table, and D and trimming were inferred from the DNA itself. This sample has 250,000 to 350,000 clones; around 82% occur once, and the top ten carry around a sixth. Patients in Seattle were enrolled during active infection, then followed longitudinally.

The sample comprised peripheral blood. This sequence originates from a person aged 65 to 85 with COVID-19, enrolled during active disease. This rearrangement joins TRBV15 to TRBJ2-3; 12 bases agree with TRBD2. This chain's CDR3 is CATSKTGLAGGGTDTQYF. In nucleotides, the CDR3 is TGTGCCACCAGCAAAACGGGACTAGCGGGCGGAGGCACAGATACGCAGTATTTT.